This TCR beta chain was documented in a study of cytomegalovirus exposure and HLA in healthy donors. The overall study: Around 85 million unique TCR sequences came from HLA-typed donors in an early release.

Concerning this clone: Antigen unknown.

PCR was performed using 60 Vbeta and 13 Jbeta primers. Sequenced by immunoSEQ multiplex PCR; TCRdb stores in-frame clones only, minus some. The sample contains approximately 87,000 clones, almost 85% of which appear only once. Points from the study as a whole: HLA-A and HLA-B allele assignments for most subjects were reportedly predicted accurately using TCR beta sequences. 164 TCR beta chains were listed as cytomegalovirus-associated. Researchers reported from a later analysis that most CMV-associated TCR beta chains appeared HLA-restricted.

The germline CDR1 and CDR2 sequences are SGDLS and YYNGEE. The junction had 8 bases not matched to a gene; V was cut back by 7 bases and J by 2 bases. CDR3 length: 16 amino acids. The V and J genes are TRBV9 and TRBJ1-3; 11 bases agree with TRBD1. The sequenced sample was PBMCs. The receptor was derived from a woman aged 18-35 years in good health and CMV-seropositive. Here the CDR3 reads CASGQGQGAPGNTIYF. Here the CDR3 DNA reads TGTGCCAGCGGCCAAGGACAGGGGGCGCCTGGAAACACCATATATTTT. The complete variable domain, with remaining parts taken from reference TRBV9 and TRBJ1-3, reads DSGVTQTPKHLITATGQRVTLRCSPRSGDLSVYWYQQSLDQGLQFLIQYYNGEERAKGNILERFSAQQFPDLHSELNLSSLELGDSALYFCASGQGQGAPGNTIYFGEGSWLTVV.